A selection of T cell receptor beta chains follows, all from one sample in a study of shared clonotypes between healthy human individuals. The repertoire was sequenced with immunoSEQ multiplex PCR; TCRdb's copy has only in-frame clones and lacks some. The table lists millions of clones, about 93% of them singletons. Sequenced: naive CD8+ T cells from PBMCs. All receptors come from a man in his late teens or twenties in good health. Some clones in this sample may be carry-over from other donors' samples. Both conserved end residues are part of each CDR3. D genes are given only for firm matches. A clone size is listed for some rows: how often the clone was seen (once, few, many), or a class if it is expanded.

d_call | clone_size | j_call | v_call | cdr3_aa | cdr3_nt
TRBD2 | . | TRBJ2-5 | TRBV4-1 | CASSHSGLAQETQYF | TGCGCCAGCAGCCATTCCGGACTAGCACAAGAGACCCAGTACTTC
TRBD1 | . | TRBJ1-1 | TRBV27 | CASSLSSQGADTEAFF | TGTGCCAGCAGTTTATCGAGCCAGGGGGCAGACACTGAAGCTTTCTTT
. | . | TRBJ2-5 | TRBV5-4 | CASSLVQGGQETQYF | TGTGCCAGCAGCTTGGTCCAGGGAGGTCAAGAGACCCAGTACTTC
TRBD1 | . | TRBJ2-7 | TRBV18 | CASSPQPGQEISYEQYF | TGTGCCAGCTCACCACAGCCGGGACAGGAGATCTCCTACGAGCAGTACTTC
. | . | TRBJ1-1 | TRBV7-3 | CASSLMGGGEAFF | TGTGCCAGCAGCTTAATGGGTGGTGGTGAAGCTTTCTTT
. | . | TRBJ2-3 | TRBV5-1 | CASSPLRQGTDTQYF | TGCGCCAGCAGCCCATTACGTCAGGGGACAGATACGCAGTATTTT
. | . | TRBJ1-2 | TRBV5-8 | CASSLGGDNLGNYGYTF | TGTGCCAGCAGCTTGGGAGGGGACAATCTGGGTAACTATGGCTACACCTTC
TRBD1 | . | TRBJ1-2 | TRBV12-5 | CASGLVRLSDTGVYGYTF | TGTGCTAGTGGTTTGGTACGCTTGAGTGATACAGGGGTCTATGGCTACACCTTC
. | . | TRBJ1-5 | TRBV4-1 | CASSQDPFRTASNQPQHF | TGCGCCAGCAGCCAAGATCCTTTCCGGACAGCTAGCAATCAGCCCCAGCATTTT
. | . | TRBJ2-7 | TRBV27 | CASSLWRGHYEQYF | TGTGCCAGCAGTTTATGGCGGGGCCACTACGAGCAGTACTTC
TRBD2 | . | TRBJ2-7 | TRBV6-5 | CASSYLAGGTYEQYF | TGTGCCAGCAGTTACCTAGCGGGAGGAACCTACGAGCAGTACTTC
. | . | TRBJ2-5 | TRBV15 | CATQLESDQETQYF | TGTGCTACTCAACTTGAATCGGATCAAGAGACCCAGTACTTC
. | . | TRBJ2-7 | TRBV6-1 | CASSGMSYEQYF | TGTGCCAGCAGTGGAATGTCCTACGAGCAGTACTTC
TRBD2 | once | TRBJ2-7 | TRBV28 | CAMSSGNAYEQYF | TGTGCCATGAGTAGCGGGAACGCCTACGAGCAGTACTTC
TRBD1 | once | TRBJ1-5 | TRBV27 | CASSSRTGTGKRNQPQHF | TGTGCCAGCAGTTCCCGGACAGGGACTGGGAAACGCAATCAGCCCCAGCATTTT
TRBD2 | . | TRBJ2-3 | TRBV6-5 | CASSYKGLAADTQYF | TGTGCCAGCAGTTACAAGGGACTAGCGGCAGATACGCAGTATTTT
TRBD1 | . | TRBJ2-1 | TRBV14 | CASSFRDRVNEQFF | TGTGCCAGCAGCTTCCGGGACAGGGTCAATGAGCAGTTCTTC
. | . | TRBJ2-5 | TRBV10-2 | CASSEFRRAKETQYF | TGCGCCAGCAGTGAATTTAGAAGGGCTAAAGAGACCCAGTACTTC
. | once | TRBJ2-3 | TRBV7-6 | CASSFSFTDTQYF | TGTGCCAGCAGCTTCAGCTTCACAGATACGCAGTATTTT
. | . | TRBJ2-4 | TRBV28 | CASISRTPLAKNIQYF | TGTGCCAGCATCTCGAGGACTCCCCTAGCCAAAAACATTCAGTACTTC